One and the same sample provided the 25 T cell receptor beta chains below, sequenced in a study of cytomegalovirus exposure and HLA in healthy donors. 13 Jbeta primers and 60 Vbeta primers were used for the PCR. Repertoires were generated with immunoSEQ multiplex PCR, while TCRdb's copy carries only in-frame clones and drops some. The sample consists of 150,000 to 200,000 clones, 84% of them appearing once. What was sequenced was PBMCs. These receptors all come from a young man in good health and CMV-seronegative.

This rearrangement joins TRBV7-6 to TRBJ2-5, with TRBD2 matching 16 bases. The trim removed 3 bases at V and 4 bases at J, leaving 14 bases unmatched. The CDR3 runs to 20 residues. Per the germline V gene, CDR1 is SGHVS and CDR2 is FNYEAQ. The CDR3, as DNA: TGTGCCAGCAGCTTCGAGCCCGGGACTAGCGGGAGGGCCTCTTTAGAGACCCAGTACTTC. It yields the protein CASSFEPGTSGRASLETQYF.

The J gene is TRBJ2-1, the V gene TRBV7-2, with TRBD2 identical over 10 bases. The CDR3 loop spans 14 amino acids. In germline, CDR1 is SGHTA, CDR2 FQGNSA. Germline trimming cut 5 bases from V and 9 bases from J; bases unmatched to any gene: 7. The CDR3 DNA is TGTGCCAGCAGCCCAGCGGGAGGGCCCGGTGAGCAGTTCTTC. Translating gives CASSPAGGPGEQFF. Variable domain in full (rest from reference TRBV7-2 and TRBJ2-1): GAGVSQSPSNKVTEKGKDVELRCDPISGHTALYWYRQSLGQGLEFLIYFQGNSAPDKSGLPSDRFSAERTGGSVSTLTIQRTQQEDSAVYLCASSPAGGPGEQFFGPGTRLTVL.

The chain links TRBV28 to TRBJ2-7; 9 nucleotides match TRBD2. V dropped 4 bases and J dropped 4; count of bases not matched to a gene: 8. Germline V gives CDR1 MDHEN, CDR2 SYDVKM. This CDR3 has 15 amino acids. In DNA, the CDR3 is TGTGCCAGCAGTTCGCGGGAGGGCCTTCTATACGAGCAGTACTTC. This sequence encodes CASSSREGLLYEQYF.

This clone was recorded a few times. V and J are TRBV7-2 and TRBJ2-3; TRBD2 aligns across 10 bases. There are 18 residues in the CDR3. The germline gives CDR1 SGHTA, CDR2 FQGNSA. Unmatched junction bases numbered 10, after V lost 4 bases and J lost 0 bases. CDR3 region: CASSSPRGLAESTDTQYF. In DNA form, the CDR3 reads TGTGCCAGCAGCTCGCCACGTGGACTAGCGGAAAGCACAGATACGCAGTATTTT.

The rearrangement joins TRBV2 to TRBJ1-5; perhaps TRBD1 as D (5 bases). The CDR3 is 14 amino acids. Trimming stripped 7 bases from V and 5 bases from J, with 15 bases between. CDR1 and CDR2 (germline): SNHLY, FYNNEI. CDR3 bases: TGTGCCAGCACTACGGACAACGGATATCAGCCCCAGCATTTT. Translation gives CASTTDNGYQPQHF. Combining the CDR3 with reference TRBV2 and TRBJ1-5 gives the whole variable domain EPEVTQTPSHQVTQMGQEVILRCVPISNHLYFYWYRQILGQKVEFLVSFYNNEISEKSEIFDDQFSVERPDGSNFTLKIRSTKLEDSAMYFCASTTDNGYQPQHFGDGTRLSIL.

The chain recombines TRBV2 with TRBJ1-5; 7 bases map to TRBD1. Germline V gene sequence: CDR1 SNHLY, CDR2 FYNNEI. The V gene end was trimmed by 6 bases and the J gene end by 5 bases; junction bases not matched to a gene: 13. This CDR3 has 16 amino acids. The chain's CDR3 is CASRSFQGEVDQPQHF. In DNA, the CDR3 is TGTGCCAGCAGAAGCTTTCAGGGGGAAGTCGATCAGCCCCAGCATTTT.

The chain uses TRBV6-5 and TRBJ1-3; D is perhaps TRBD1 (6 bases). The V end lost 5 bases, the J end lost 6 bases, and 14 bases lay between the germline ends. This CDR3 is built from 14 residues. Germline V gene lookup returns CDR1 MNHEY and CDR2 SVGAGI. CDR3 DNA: TGTGCCAGCAGTGGCACAGGGACCGTAAACACCATATATTTT. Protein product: CASSGTGTVNTIYF.

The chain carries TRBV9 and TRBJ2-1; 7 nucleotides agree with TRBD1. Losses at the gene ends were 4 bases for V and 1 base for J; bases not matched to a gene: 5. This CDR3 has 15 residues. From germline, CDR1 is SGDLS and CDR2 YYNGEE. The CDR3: CASSPQTGSYNEQFF. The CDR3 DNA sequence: TGTGCCAGCAGCCCACAGACAGGGTCCTACAATGAGCAGTTCTTC.

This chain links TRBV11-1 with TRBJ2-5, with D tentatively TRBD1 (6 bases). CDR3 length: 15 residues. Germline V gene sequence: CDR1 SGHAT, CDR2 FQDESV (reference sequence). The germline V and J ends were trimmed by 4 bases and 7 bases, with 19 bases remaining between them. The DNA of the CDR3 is TGTGCCAGCAGCTCGTCACGTCGACAGGAACGGACCCAGTACTTC. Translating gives CASSSSRRQERTQYF.

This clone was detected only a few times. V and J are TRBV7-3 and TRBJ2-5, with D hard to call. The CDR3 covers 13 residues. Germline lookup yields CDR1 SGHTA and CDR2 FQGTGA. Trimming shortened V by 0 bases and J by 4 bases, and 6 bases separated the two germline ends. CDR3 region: CASSLTSGETQYF. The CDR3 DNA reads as TGTGCCAGCAGCTTAACTAGTGGAGAGACCCAGTACTTC.

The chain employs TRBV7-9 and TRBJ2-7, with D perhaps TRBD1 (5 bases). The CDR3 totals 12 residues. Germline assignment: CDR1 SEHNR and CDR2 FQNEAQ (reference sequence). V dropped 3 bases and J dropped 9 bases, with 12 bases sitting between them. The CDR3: CASSFLQGRQYF. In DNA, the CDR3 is TGTGCCAGCAGCTTCCTTCAGGGTAGGCAGTACTTC.

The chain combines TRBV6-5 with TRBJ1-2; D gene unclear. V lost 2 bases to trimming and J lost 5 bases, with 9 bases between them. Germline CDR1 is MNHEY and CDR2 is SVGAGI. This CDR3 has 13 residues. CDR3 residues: CASSYRESYGYTF. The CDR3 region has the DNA TGTGCCAGCAGTTACAGGGAGTCTTATGGCTACACCTTC.

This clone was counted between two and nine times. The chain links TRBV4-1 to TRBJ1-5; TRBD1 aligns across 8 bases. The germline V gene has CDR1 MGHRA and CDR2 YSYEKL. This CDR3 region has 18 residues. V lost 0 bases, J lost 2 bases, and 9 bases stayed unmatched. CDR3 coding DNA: TGCGCCAGCAGCCAAGACCCCGCAGGGGGCGACGGCAATCAGCCCCAGCATTTT. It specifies CASSQDPAGGDGNQPQHF.

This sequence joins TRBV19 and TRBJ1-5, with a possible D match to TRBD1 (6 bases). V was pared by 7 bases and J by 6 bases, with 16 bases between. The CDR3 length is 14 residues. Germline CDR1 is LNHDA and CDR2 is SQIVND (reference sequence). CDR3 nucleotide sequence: TGTGCCAGTACCCTGGGCAGGGGTAGTCAGCCCCAGCATTTT. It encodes CASTLGRGSQPQHF.

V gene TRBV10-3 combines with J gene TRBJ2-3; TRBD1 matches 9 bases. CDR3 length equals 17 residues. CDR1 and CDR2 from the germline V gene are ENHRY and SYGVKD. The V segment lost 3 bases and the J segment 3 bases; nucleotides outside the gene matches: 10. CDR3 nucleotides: TGTGCCATCAGTGACCCGGGGGGACAGGGAGCGACAGATACGCAGTATTTT. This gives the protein CAISDPGGQGATDTQYF.

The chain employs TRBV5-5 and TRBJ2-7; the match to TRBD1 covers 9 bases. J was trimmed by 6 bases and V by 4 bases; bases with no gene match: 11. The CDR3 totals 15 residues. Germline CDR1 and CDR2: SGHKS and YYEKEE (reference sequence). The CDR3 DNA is TGTGCCAGCAGCCCGATTGGGACAGGGAACCGCGAGCAGTACTTC. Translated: CASSPIGTGNREQYF.

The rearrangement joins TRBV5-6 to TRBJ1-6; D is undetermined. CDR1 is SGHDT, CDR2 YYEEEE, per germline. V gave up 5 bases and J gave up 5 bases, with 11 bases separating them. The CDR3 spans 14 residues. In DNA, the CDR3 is TGTGCCAGCAGTGGTGTAAACAATAATTCACCCCTCCACTTT. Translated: CASSGVNNNSPLHF.

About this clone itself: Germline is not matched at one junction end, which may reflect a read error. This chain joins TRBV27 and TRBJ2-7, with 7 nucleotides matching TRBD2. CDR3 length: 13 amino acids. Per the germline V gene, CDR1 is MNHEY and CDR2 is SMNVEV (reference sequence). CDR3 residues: CASSLWASGDPSF. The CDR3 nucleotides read TGTGCCAGCAGTTTATGGGCTAGCGGTGATCCCTCCTTC.

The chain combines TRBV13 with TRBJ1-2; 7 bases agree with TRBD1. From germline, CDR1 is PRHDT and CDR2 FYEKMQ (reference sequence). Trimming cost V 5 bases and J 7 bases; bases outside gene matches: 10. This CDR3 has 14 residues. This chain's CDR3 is CASSLTGMERGYTF. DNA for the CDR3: TGTGCCAGCAGCCTGACAGGGATGGAGCGTGGCTACACCTTC.

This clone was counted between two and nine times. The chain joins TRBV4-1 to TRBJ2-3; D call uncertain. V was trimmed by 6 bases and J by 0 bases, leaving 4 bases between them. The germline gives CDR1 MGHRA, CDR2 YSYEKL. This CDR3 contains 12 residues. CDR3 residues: CASRGSTDTQYF. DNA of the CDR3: TGCGCCAGCAGGGGCAGCACAGATACGCAGTATTTT.

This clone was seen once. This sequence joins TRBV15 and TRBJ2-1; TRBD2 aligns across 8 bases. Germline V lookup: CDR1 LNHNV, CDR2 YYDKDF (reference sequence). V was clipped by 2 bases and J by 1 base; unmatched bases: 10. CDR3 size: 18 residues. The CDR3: CATSRRGGGAGSYNEQFF. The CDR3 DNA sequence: TGTGCCACCAGCAGACGGGGGGGAGGGGCCGGATCCTACAATGAGCAGTTCTTC.

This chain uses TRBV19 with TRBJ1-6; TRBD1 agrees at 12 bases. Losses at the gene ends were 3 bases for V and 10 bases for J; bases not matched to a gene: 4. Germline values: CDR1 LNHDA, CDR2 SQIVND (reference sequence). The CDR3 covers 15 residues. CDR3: CASSMGDRGLSPLHF. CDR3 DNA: TGTGCCAGTAGTATGGGGGACAGGGGGCTCTCACCCCTCCACTTT.

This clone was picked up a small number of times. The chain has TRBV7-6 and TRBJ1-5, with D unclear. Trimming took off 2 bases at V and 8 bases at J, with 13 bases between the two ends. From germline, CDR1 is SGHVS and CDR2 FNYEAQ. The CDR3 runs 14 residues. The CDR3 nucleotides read TGTGCCAGCAGCTTAAGACCGAATGAGGAGCCCCAGCATTTT. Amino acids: CASSLRPNEEPQHF.

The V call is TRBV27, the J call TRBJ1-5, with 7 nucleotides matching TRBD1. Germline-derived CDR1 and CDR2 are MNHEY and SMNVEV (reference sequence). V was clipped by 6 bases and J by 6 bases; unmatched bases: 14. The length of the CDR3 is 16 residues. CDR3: CASSLTPGQSRQPQHF. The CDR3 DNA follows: TGTGCCAGCAGCTTGACACCGGGACAGTCGCGTCAGCCCCAGCATTTT.

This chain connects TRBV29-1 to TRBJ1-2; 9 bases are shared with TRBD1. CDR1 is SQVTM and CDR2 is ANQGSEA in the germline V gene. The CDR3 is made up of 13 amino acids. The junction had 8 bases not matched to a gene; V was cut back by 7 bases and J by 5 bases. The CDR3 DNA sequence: TGCAGCGCCTGGACAGGGGCAAGGTATGGCTACACCTTC. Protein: CSAWTGARYGYTF.